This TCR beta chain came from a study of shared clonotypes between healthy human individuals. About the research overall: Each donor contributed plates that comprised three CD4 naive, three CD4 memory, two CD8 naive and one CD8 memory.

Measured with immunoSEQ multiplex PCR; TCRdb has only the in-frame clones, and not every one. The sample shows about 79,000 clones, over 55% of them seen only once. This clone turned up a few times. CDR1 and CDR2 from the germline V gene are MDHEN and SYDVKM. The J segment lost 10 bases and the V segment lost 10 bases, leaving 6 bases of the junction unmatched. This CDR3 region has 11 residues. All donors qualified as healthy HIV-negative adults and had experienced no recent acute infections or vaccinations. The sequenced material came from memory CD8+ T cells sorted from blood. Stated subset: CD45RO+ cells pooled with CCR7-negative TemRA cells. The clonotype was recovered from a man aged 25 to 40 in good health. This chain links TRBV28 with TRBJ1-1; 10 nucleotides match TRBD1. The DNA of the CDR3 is TGTGCCACCAGACAGGGGGCGTTAGCTTTCTTT. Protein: CATRQGALAFF.